The rows below give T cell receptor beta chains drawn from one sample of a study of cytomegalovirus exposure and HLA in healthy donors. The assay was immunoSEQ multiplex PCR, and TCRdb's table has in-frame clones only and misses some. The sample records 150,000 to 160,000 clones, 86% being singletons. The specimen was PBMCs. These receptor sequences come from a man in his late teens or twenties in good health and CMV-seropositive. CDR3s leave out the opening cysteine and the closing phenylalanine or tryptophan.

V gene	CDR3 protein
TRBV5-1	ASSLATRAGANVLT
TRBV30	AWSVVQTSSKRAGELF
TRBV6-1	ASTLSTATEAF
TRBV18	ASSSQLGGYNSPLH
TRBV27	ASKRIRQGAVRTEAF
TRBV29-1	SVEDRGGRANEQF
TRBV5-6	ASMGQGAYEQY
TRBV18	ASSPSTVSLSGNTIY
TRBV6-5	ASSQDRPTDTQY
TRBV15	ATSSGGAGANVLT
TRBV7-9	ASSFWTEYTDTQY
TRBV5-1	ASSLANYEQF
TRBV10-1	ASSEWEEETQY
TRBV7-2	ASSGPPGTQIFYGYT
TRBV25-1	ASRGQGNYEQY
TRBV27	ASSLRLGDSYNEQF
TRBV7-6	ASSLPSDNEQF
TRBV15	ATSRDRGTGNTIY
TRBV5-4	ASQRQSLSGANVLT
TRBV7-9	ASSTKWGQGPTDTQY
TRBV27	ASSEGAGELF
TRBV6-5	ASSYRGGADTEAF
TRBV5-6	ASSFARDSPLH
TRBV19	ASSSRGTSAGAAYNEQF
TRBV29-1	SAAGTVTYEQY
TRBV11-2	ASRDRASGYT
TRBV4-3	ASSQDYGFSYEQY
TRBV7-9	ASSLEGTRGAHGYT
TRBV6-5	ASSPGTGELNIQY
TRBV7-2	ASSLAGPGGYEQY
TRBV6-5	ASNVLQGNTEAF
TRBV7-2	ASSFELAGAGEQY
TRBV14	ASSQLQGGVGYEQY
TRBV23-1	ASSHASNFTEAF
TRBV19	ASSIDNRVNQPQH